This note documents a single T cell receptor beta chain sequence. Treatment given: oral pan-JAK inhibitor, 5-10 mg twice daily. Trimming cost V 5 bases and J 0 bases, with 15 bases left between them. The CDR3 totals 16 residues. Germline V lookup: CDR1 SGHAT, CDR2 FQNNGV. The authors extracted RNA and reverse transcribed it into cDNA as the sequencing template. The repertoire was sequenced with immunoSEQ multiplex PCR; TCRdb's copy has only in-frame clones and lacks some. The repertoire holds 90,000 to 120,000 clones, with over 80% as singletons. This sample stems from a study of CD8+ T cells in alopecia areata.

The material was CD8+ T cells sorted from blood, obtained at week 24, from a patient treated with tofacitinib. The chain joins TRBV11-2 to TRBJ2-3; maybe TRBD2 (5 bases). This TCR derives from a human donor with alopecia areata. Here the CDR3 reads CASSQLSSLSTDTQYF. The CDR3 DNA reads as TGTGCCAGCAGCCAACTCTCTAGCCTCAGCACAGATACGCAGTATTTT.